A single sample is the source of the 25 T cell receptor beta chains below, sequenced in a study of T cells in Graves' hyperthyroidism and ophthalmopathy. RNA transcripts provided the source from which TCR beta CDR3 regions were amplified. TCR CDR3 regions were first amplified by RT-PCR with HTBI primers. MiXCR was run by TCRdb on the multiplex PCR reads, yielding one entry per CDR3 protein. The sample consists of about 640,000 distinct CDR3 sequences, 20% to 25% of them appearing once. The sequenced sample consisted of blood. These receptors all stem from a man between 25 and 39 years old with Graves' ophthalmopathy.

The chain combines TRBV7-9 with TRBJ2-2; possibly TRBD2 for D (6 bases). Looked up from germline, CDR1 is SEHNR and CDR2 is FQNEAQ (reference sequence). This CDR3 has 17 amino acids. The V gene lost 5 bases and the J gene lost 2 bases, with 18 bases spanning the gap. CDR3 in amino acids: CASSPPEGGINTGELFF. Here the CDR3 DNA reads TGTGCCAGCAGCCCCCCGGAAGGAGGGATAAACACCGGGGAGCTGTTTTTT. Variable domain in full (rest from reference TRBV7-9 and TRBJ2-2): DTGVSQNPRHKITKRGQNVTFRCDPISEHNRLYWYRQTLGQGPEFLTYFQNEAQLEKSRLLSDRFSAERPKGSFSTLEIQRTEQGDSAMYLCASSPPEGGINTGELFFGEGSRLTVL.

The rearrangement joins TRBV12-3 or TRBV12-4 to TRBJ2-5; 9 bases match TRBD2. V gave up 6 bases and J gave up 5 bases; unmatched junction bases: 10. The CDR3 contains 15 residues. The DNA of the CDR3 is TGTGCCAGCAGACTGACTAGCGGAGGGGGGGAGACCCAGTACTTC. Its protein product is CASRLTSGGGETQYF.

The genes are TRBV10-3 and TRBJ2-7; D is unclear. V dropped 2 bases and J dropped 2 bases, with 4 bases sitting between them. The CDR3 spans 12 residues. CDR1 and CDR2 from the germline V gene are ENHRY and SYGVKD. The CDR3 DNA follows: TGTGCCATCAGTGAGCTGGCCTACGAGCAGTACTTC. This translates into CAISELAYEQYF.

The chain employs TRBV18 and TRBJ2-1; the D gene could be TRBD1 or TRBD2 (5 bases each). The CDR3 runs to 16 residues. The germline gives CDR1 KGHSH, CDR2 LQKENI. V was cut by 4 bases and J by 0 bases, with 13 bases left in between. CDR3 nucleotide sequence: TGTGCCAGCTCACAAATGGGGGTGAGCTCCTACAATGAGCAGTTCTTC. This encodes CASSQMGVSSYNEQFF.

This clonotype was seen ten or more times. The chain employs TRBV28 and TRBJ2-7; 9 bases agree with TRBD2. The V segment lost 11 bases and the J segment 6 bases; nucleotides outside the gene matches: 14. CDR1 MDHEN and CDR2 SYDVKM come from the germline V gene. The CDR3 length is 14 residues. In DNA, the CDR3 is TGTGCCGTTCGGCGGGCGGGAGGGCATCCCGAGCAGTACTTC. Residues: CAVRRAGGHPEQYF.

This clonotype appeared once. The genes are TRBV20-1 and TRBJ1-5, with 7 bases that match TRBD1. CDR3 size: 14 residues. CDR1 DFQATT and CDR2 SNEGSKA come from the germline V gene (reference sequence). Germline trimming cut 3 bases from V and 1 base from J; bases unmatched to any gene: 3. DNA for the CDR3: TGCAGTGCTAGGGGGACAGTGAGCAATCAGCCCCAGCATTTT. It specifies CSARGTVSNQPQHF.

The rearrangement links TRBV5-1 to TRBJ2-1, with D unclear. Germline V gene data show CDR1 as SGHRS and CDR2 as YFSETQ. This CDR3 contains 14 residues. V gave up 2 bases and J gave up 6 bases, with 12 bases separating them. CDR3 protein: CASSFLGRFNEQFF. The CDR3 nucleotides are TGCGCCAGCAGCTTCCTCGGACGGTTCAATGAGCAGTTCTTC. Looking up the rest from reference TRBV5-1 and TRBJ2-1 gives the full variable domain: KAGVTQTPRYLIKTRGQQVTLSCSPISGHRSVSWYQQTPGQGLQFLFEYFSETQRNKGNFPGRFSGRQFSNSRSEMNVSTLELGDSALYLCASSFLGRFNEQFFGPGTRLTVL.

The rearrangement joins TRBV5-1 to TRBJ2-7; D is uncertain. The length of the CDR3 is 15 residues. Trimming left V 4 bases short and J 2 bases short, with 16 bases between. CDR1 is SGHRS and CDR2 is YFSETQ in the germline V gene. CDR3: CASSPNRQVTYEQYF. In DNA form, the CDR3 reads TGCGCCAGCAGCCCGAACCGCCAGGTAACCTACGAGCAGTACTTC.

This chain links TRBV6-2 or TRBV6-3 with TRBJ1-5; weak D call: TRBD1 (5 bases). Germline CDR1 is MNHEY and CDR2 is SVGEGT. The V gene lost 4 bases and the J gene lost 5 bases, with 9 bases spanning the gap. This CDR3 has 13 amino acids. CDR3 protein: CASSFREDQPQHF. CDR3 DNA sequence: TGTGCCAGCAGTTTCAGGGAGGATCAGCCCCAGCATTTT.

There are many counts of this clonotype. This chain joins TRBV27 and TRBJ2-1, with D tentatively TRBD1 (5 bases). Trimming took 5 bases from V and 9 from J, leaving 8 bases between them. Germline CDR1 reads MNHEY; CDR2 reads SMNVEV (reference sequence). This CDR3 is 11 amino acids long. This chain's CDR3 is CASSQGTEQFF. CDR3 in DNA: TGTGCCAGCAGTCAGGGCACTGAGCAGTTCTTC.

This clonotype turned up a few times. The J gene is TRBJ2-7, the V gene TRBV13; possibly TRBD2 for D (5 bases). Per germline, CDR1 PRHDT and CDR2 FYEKMQ (reference sequence). The germline V and J ends were trimmed by 3 bases and 7 bases, with 10 bases remaining between them. This CDR3 comprises 12 residues. The CDR3 nucleotides are TGTGCCAGCAGCTTGGACTCCAGGGAGCAGTACTTC. This translates into CASSLDSREQYF.

This clonotype has just a few counts. The chain couples TRBV19 to TRBJ1-5; D gene unclear. Trimming removed 3 bases at V and 3 bases at J, with 6 bases between. This CDR3 spans 13 amino acids. Germline CDR1 LNHDA, CDR2 SQIVND (reference sequence). CDR3 DNA: TGTGCCAGTAGTATCCAGGACAATCAGCCCCAGCATTTT. This gives the protein CASSIQDNQPQHF.

The V and J genes are TRBV18 and TRBJ1-6; a possible D gene is TRBD1 (5 bases). Per the germline V gene, CDR1 is KGHSH and CDR2 is LQKENI. The CDR3 sequence is 14 residues long. V was clipped by 2 bases and J by 8 bases, with 10 bases between them. The CDR3: CASSPSGYDSPLHF. DNA for the CDR3: TGTGCCAGCTCACCATCAGGGTATGATTCACCCCTCCACTTT.

There are a few counts of this clonotype. J is TRBJ2-2 and V is TRBV4-1; 10 nucleotides match TRBD2. This CDR3 is built from 17 residues. Germline V gives CDR1 MGHRA, CDR2 YSYEKL. Trimming at V came to 5 bases and at J to 7 bases, leaving 13 bases not matched to a gene. CDR3 coding DNA: TGCGCCAGCAGCGATATCAGGACTAGCGGATCCGGCGGGGAGCTGTTTTTT. Amino acid sequence: CASSDIRTSGSGGELFF.

Only a few counts were recorded for this clonotype. The chain links TRBV5-6 to TRBJ2-7, with a weak D call TRBD2 (5 bases). Germline CDR1 and CDR2: SGHDT and YYEEEE. CDR3 size: 15 residues. The ends were cut back, 1 base at V and 7 bases at J, with 18 bases in the middle. DNA of the CDR3: TGTGCCAGCAGCTTGTTGCCAGACGGGGAAGGGGAGCAGTACTTC. This encodes CASSLLPDGEGEQYF.

This clonotype was counted only a few times. The chain has TRBV2 and TRBJ2-3; the D gene could be TRBD1 or TRBD2 (6 bases each). CDR3 length: 16 amino acids. Looked up from germline, CDR1 is SNHLY and CDR2 is FYNNEI. Trimming stripped 10 bases from V and 0 bases from J, with 20 bases between. For the CDR3, the DNA is TGTGCCATCCAGCCCCGTGGGGGGCATAGCACAGATACGCAGTATTTT. The encoded protein is CAIQPRGGHSTDTQYF.

This clonotype was seen many times. The rearrangement links TRBV28 to TRBJ2-7; 8 positions agree with TRBD1. There are 15 residues in the CDR3. Germline V CDR1 and CDR2: MDHEN, SYDVKM. J gave up 4 bases and V 6 bases, and 11 bases lay outside the gene matches. The CDR3 DNA sequence: TGTGCCAGCAGAGTAGGGGGGACAGGATTATACGAGCAGTACTTC. It specifies CASRVGGTGLYEQYF.

This clonotype appeared a few times. This rearrangement joins TRBV5-4 to TRBJ2-3; 7 nucleotides align to TRBD1. Germline V gene lookup returns CDR1 SGHNT and CDR2 YYREEE (reference sequence). Trimming cost V 1 base and J 2 bases; bases outside gene matches: 13. This CDR3 has 18 residues. The CDR3 nucleotides read TGTGCCAGCAGCTTGACCGACAGGGTGAGACTGGTCACAGATACGCAGTATTTT. Translation gives CASSLTDRVRLVTDTQYF.

This clonotype was recorded at least ten times. The CDR3: CASAGQGVFQPQHF. In DNA form, the CDR3 reads TGTGCCAGCGCAGGACAGGGCGTTTTTCAGCCCCAGCATTTT. The chain is built from TRBV12-3 or TRBV12-4 and TRBJ1-5, with 8 nucleotides matching TRBD1. The CDR3 has 14 amino acids. The ends lost 8 bases at V and 6 bases at J; junction bases unmatched: 9.

This clonotype turned up a few times. V is TRBV19 and J is TRBJ2-5, with 8 positions matching TRBD2. Germline assignment: CDR1 LNHDA and CDR2 SQIVND (reference sequence). With V trimmed by 5 bases and J by 5 bases, 10 bases remained unmatched. The CDR3 consists of 15 residues. CDR3 bases: TGTGCCAGTAGTGCAACGGGAGGGGTCAGGGAGACCCAGTACTTC. Protein sequence: CASSATGGVRETQYF.

This clonotype was recorded at least ten times. The chain links TRBV3-1 to TRBJ2-5; 11 nucleotides match TRBD1. From germline, CDR1 is LGHDT and CDR2 YNNKEL (reference sequence). The V gene end was trimmed by 3 bases and the J gene end by 3 bases; junction bases not matched to a gene: 6. CDR3 length equals 16 residues. The CDR3 nucleotides are TGTGCCAGCAGCCAGGGGACAGGGGGATGGGAAGAGACCCAGTACTTC. Amino acids: CASSQGTGGWEETQYF.

This chain connects TRBV20-1 to TRBJ2-1; 11 bases are a match to TRBD2. The CDR3 runs 16 residues. After removal of 0 bases from V and 7 bases from J, the junction contained 8 bases not matched to a gene. Germline loops: CDR1 DFQATT, CDR2 SNEGSKA (reference sequence). The CDR3 is CSAREIGTSGSNEQFF. The CDR3 DNA is TGCAGTGCTAGAGAGATTGGGACTAGCGGAAGTAATGAGCAGTTCTTC.

This clonotype was counted between two and nine times. CDR3: CASSLIPLAKNIQYF. For the CDR3, the DNA is TGTGCCAGCAGCTTAATACCCCTAGCCAAAAACATTCAGTACTTC. The chain couples TRBV7-2 to TRBJ2-4; D not certain. CDR1 is SGHTA and CDR2 is FQGNSA in the germline V gene. This CDR3 contains 15 residues. Trimming shortened V by 2 bases and J by 0 bases, and 8 bases separated the two germline ends.

The table lists this clonotype with a few counts. The chain's CDR3 is CASSVGGTGEQYF. The CDR3 nucleotides read TGTGCCAGCAGCGTAGGCGGGACCGGGGAGCAGTACTTC. The rearrangement joins TRBV9 to TRBJ2-7; D is perhaps TRBD2 (6 bases). Germline V lookup: CDR1 SGDLS, CDR2 YYNGEE. This CDR3 comprises 13 residues. V dropped 0 bases and J dropped 7 bases, with 11 bases sitting between them.

The rearrangement links TRBV7-8 to TRBJ1-2, with a tentative D call TRBD1 (5 bases). Germline values: CDR1 SGHVS, CDR2 FQNEAQ. The CDR3 runs 15 residues. Trimming pared 1 base from V and 3 bases from J, leaving 12 bases between. CDR3 in amino acids: CASSLGGPRDYGYTF. Written as DNA, the CDR3 is TGTGCCAGCAGCTTAGGGGGACCGAGAGACTATGGCTACACCTTC.